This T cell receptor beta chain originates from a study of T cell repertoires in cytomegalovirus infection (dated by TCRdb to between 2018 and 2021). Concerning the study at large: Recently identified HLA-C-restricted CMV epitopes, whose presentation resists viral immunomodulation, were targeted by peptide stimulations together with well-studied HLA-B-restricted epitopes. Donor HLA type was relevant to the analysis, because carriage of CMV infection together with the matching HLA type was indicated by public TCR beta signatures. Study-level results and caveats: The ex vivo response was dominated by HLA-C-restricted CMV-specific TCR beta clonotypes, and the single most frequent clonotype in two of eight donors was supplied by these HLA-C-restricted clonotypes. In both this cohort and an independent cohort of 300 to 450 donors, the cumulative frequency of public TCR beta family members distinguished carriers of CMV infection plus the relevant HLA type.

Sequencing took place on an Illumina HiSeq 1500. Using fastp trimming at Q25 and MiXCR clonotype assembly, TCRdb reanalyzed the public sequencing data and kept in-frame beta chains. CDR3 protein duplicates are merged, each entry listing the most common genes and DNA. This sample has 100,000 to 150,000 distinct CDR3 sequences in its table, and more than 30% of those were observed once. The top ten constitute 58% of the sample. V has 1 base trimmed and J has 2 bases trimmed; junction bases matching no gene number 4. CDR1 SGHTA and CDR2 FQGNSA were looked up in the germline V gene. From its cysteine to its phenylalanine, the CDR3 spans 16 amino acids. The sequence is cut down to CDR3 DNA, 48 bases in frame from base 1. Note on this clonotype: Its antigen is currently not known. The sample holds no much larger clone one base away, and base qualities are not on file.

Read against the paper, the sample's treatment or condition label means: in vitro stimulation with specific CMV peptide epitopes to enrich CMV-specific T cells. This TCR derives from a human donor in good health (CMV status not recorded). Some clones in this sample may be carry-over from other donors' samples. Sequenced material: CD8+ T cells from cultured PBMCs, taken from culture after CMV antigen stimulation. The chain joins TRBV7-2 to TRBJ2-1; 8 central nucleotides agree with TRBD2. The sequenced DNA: TGTGCCAGCAGCTTAGACGGGGGGGCGGCCTACAATGAGCAGTTCTTC. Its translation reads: CASSLDGGAAYNEQFF.